Below, 27 T cell receptor beta chains from the same sample are listed, as sequenced in a study of cytomegalovirus exposure and HLA in healthy donors. 60 Vbeta and 13 Jbeta primers were used in PCR. TCRdb keeps only in-frame clones here, not all; method: immunoSEQ multiplex PCR. This table lists some 130,000 clones. The specimen was PBMCs. These receptors were taken from a young man in good health and CMV-seronegative.

As to this clone: Germline and junction disagree at one end, which may indicate a read error. This chain uses TRBV7-3 with TRBJ2-5; TRBD2 is a possible D gene (6 bases). The CDR3 has 15 amino acids. The germline CDR1 and CDR2 sequences are SGHTA and FQGTGA. The CDR3 is CASIYFPGLQGTQYF. The CDR3 DNA sequence: TGTGCCAGCATCTACTTTCCGGGACTCCAAGGGACCCAGTACTTC.

The rearrangement uses TRBV5-1 and TRBJ1-2; weak D call: TRBD1 (5 bases). The CDR3 consists of 14 residues. V was trimmed by 2 bases and J by 5 bases, leaving 13 bases between them. Germline lookup yields CDR1 SGHRS and CDR2 YFSETQ. CDR3 bases: TGCGCCAGCAGCTTATCGGGGGACCCTTATGGCTACACCTTC. Amino acids: CASSLSGDPYGYTF.

The rearrangement uses TRBV15 and TRBJ1-5, with 8 nucleotides matching TRBD1. CDR1 is LNHNV and CDR2 is YYDKDF in the germline V gene (reference sequence). This CDR3 comprises 15 residues. Germline trimming cut 2 bases from V and 7 bases from J; bases unmatched to any gene: 7. The CDR3 protein is CATSRIRDRSQPQHF. In nucleotides, the CDR3 is TGTGCCACCAGCAGAATCCGGGACAGGTCCCAGCCCCAGCATTTT.

The V gene is TRBV5-1, the J gene TRBJ2-6; D possibly corresponds to TRBD2 (5 bases). Between the trimmed V and J ends, which lost 1 base and 0 bases, there was a span of 8 bases. CDR1 and CDR2 from the germline V gene are SGHRS and YFSETQ. The CDR3 is 16 residues long. The CDR3 is CASSLPGSSGANVLTF. The CDR3 DNA reads as TGCGCCAGCAGCTTGCCGGGAAGCTCTGGGGCCAACGTCCTGACTTTC. The full variable domain, rest sourced from reference TRBV5-1 and TRBJ2-6, is KAGVTQTPRYLIKTRGQQVTLSCSPISGHRSVSWYQQTPGQGLQFLFEYFSETQRNKGNFPGRFSGRQFSNSRSEMNVSTLELGDSALYLCASSLPGSSGANVLTFGAGSRLTVL.

This chain links TRBV7-3 with TRBJ2-2; perhaps TRBD1 as D (6 bases). The CDR3 has 16 residues. Trimming took 1 base from V and 2 from J, leaving 11 bases between them. Germline CDR1 reads SGHTA; CDR2 reads FQGTGA. Here the CDR3 DNA reads TGTGCCAGCAGCTTAAAAGGACAGCTTAACACCGGGGAGCTGTTTTTT. Protein product: CASSLKGQLNTGELFF. Supplemented by reference TRBV7-3 and TRBJ2-2, the full variable domain reads GAGVSQTPSNKVTEKGKYVELRCDPISGHTALYWYRQSLGQGPEFLIYFQGTGAADDSGLPNDRFFAVRPEGSVSTLKIQRTERGDSAVYLCASSLKGQLNTGELFFGEGSRLTVL.

The chain couples TRBV28 to TRBJ1-1, with D tentatively TRBD1 (6 bases). The CDR3 runs to 15 residues. V lost 6 bases and J 4 bases, leaving 18 bases between the germline ends. Germline values: CDR1 MDHEN, CDR2 SYDVKM. The CDR3 protein is CASSFTGFRSTEAFF. As DNA, the CDR3 is TGTGCCAGCAGCTTCACAGGGTTTCGAAGCACTGAAGCTTTCTTT.

This chain connects TRBV7-8 to TRBJ2-2, with a weak D call TRBD1 (6 bases). CDR3 size: 15 residues. V gave up 5 bases and J gave up 6 bases, with 16 bases separating them. Germline-derived CDR1 and CDR2 are SGHVS and FQNEAQ. CDR3 residues: CASSPRWGLAGELFF. In nucleotides, the CDR3 is TGTGCCAGCAGCCCCCGGTGGGGGCTTGCCGGGGAGCTGTTTTTT.

The J gene is TRBJ2-7, the V gene TRBV5-1; no definite D call. V was pared by 4 bases and J by 2 bases, with 13 bases between. This CDR3 comprises 14 residues. In germline, CDR1 is SGHRS, CDR2 YFSETQ. The CDR3 region is CASSLTGSPYEQYF. The CDR3 DNA sequence: TGCGCCAGCAGCCTGACTGGGTCCCCCTACGAGCAGTACTTC.

The V and J genes are TRBV27 and TRBJ2-7; TRBD1 is a possible D gene (6 bases). Deletions cut 6 bases from V and 4 bases from J, with 16 bases between. The CDR3 consists of 14 residues. Per germline, CDR1 MNHEY and CDR2 SMNVEV (reference sequence). The CDR3 loop is CASSPETGRYEQYF. Written as DNA, the CDR3 is TGTGCCAGCAGCCCGGAAACAGGGCGGTACGAGCAGTACTTC.

J is TRBJ2-7 and V is TRBV7-9, with 9 bases lining up with TRBD2. With 1 base clipped from V and 7 bases from J, the junction kept 5 bases outside the gene matches. The CDR3 covers 14 residues. Looked up from germline, CDR1 is SEHNR and CDR2 is FQNEAQ (reference sequence). The CDR3 spells CASSLGAGGLEQYF. CDR3 in DNA: TGTGCCAGCAGCTTAGGGGCGGGGGGGCTGGAGCAGTACTTC.

This chain uses TRBV11-2 with TRBJ1-2; the match to TRBD1 covers 7 bases. CDR1 and CDR2 (germline): SGHAT, FQNNGV. This CDR3 has 14 residues. V lost 5 bases, J lost 3 bases, and 6 bases stayed unmatched. Here the CDR3 DNA reads TGTGCCAGCAGCCCCTCCCAGGGGGACTATGGCTACACCTTC. This translates into CASSPSQGDYGYTF.

The chain joins TRBV4-2 to TRBJ1-5, with no clear D. Germline CDR1 reads LGHNA; CDR2 reads YNFKEQ. The CDR3 consists of 13 residues. With 0 bases removed from V and 9 bases from J, the gap between germline ends came to 9 bases. The CDR3 protein is CASSQDRSRPQHF. The DNA for the CDR3 is TGTGCCAGCAGCCAAGACCGGTCGCGGCCCCAGCATTTT.

The chain has TRBV9 and TRBJ2-7, with TRBD2 matching 8 bases. Per germline, CDR1 SGDLS and CDR2 YYNGEE. There are 16 residues in the CDR3. With 0 bases clipped from V and 5 bases from J, the junction kept 10 bases outside the gene matches. The CDR3 DNA reads as TGTGCCAGCAGCGTAGCTACGGCTAGCGGGCTCGACGAGCAGTACTTC. It specifies CASSVATASGLDEQYF.

The chain joins TRBV7-9 to TRBJ2-1; possibly TRBD1 for D (6 bases). V gave up 7 bases and J gave up 8 bases, with 18 bases separating them. The germline V gene encodes CDR1 SEHNR and CDR2 FQNEAQ (reference sequence). This CDR3 spans 14 amino acids. CDR3: CASNDGTLTHEQFF. For the CDR3, the DNA is TGTGCCAGCAACGACGGGACACTTACACATGAGCAGTTCTTC. Combining the CDR3 with reference TRBV7-9 and TRBJ2-1 gives the whole variable domain DTGVSQNPRHKITKRGQNVTFRCDPISEHNRLYWYRQTLGQGPEFLTYFQNEAQLEKSRLLSDRFSAERPKGSFSTLEIQRTEQGDSAMYLCASNDGTLTHEQFFGPGTRLTVL.

The CDR3 here is CASSLLAGGILSYEQYF. CDR3 nucleotides: TGTGCCAGCAGCTTGCTAGCGGGAGGGATACTCTCCTACGAGCAGTACTTC. This chain joins TRBV5-5 and TRBJ2-7; TRBD2 matches at 12 bases. Germline trimming cut 1 base from V and 0 bases from J; bases unmatched to any gene: 5. Per the germline V gene, CDR1 is SGHKS and CDR2 is YYEKEE (reference sequence). This CDR3 is 17 amino acids long.

The V gene is TRBV9, the J gene TRBJ1-2; D is possibly TRBD1 (5 bases). The germline CDR1 and CDR2 sequences are SGDLS and YYNGEE. The CDR3 is 14 residues long. With 0 bases removed from V and 8 bases from J, the gap between germline ends came to 14 bases. The CDR3 DNA follows: TGTGCCAGCAGCGTAGCGATGGGGCCTGGAGGCTACACCTTC. Translation gives CASSVAMGPGGYTF.

The rearrangement uses TRBV5-1 and TRBJ1-6; possible D gene TRBD1, 6 bases. V lost 3 bases and J 4 bases, leaving 11 bases between the germline ends. The germline V gene encodes CDR1 SGHRS and CDR2 YFSETQ. This CDR3 has 15 residues. The CDR3 loop is CASSSWTDYNSPLHF. CDR3 DNA sequence: TGCGCCAGCAGCTCCTGGACAGATTATAATTCACCCCTCCACTTT.

The chain employs TRBV19 and TRBJ2-5; 9 nucleotides agree with TRBD1. The better agreement between TRBJ2-7 and the DNA end casts doubt on the J call. The CDR3 runs 14 residues. CDR1 and CDR2 from the germline V gene are LNHDA and SQIVND (reference sequence). As DNA, the CDR3 is TGTGCCAGTAGTCTACAGGGGGCAGACTACGAGCAGTACTTC. This translates into CASSLQGADYEQYF.

The V call is TRBV5-6, the J call TRBJ1-5, with 8 bases fitting TRBD1. Germline CDR1 reads SGHDT; CDR2 reads YYEEEE. The CDR3 runs to 16 residues. After removal of 0 bases from V and 3 bases from J, the junction contained 5 bases not matched to a gene. CDR3 sequence (DNA): TGTGCCAGCAGCTTGGGACAGGGGAGGTACAATCAGCCCCAGCATTTT. This translates into CASSLGQGRYNQPQHF.

This chain connects TRBV30 to TRBJ2-2; D possibly corresponds to TRBD2 (7 bases). The CDR3 length is 16 residues. Trimming cost V 1 base and J 4 bases, with 16 bases left between them. Germline CDR1 reads GTSNPN; CDR2 reads SVGIG (reference sequence). The CDR3 nucleotides read TGTGCCTGGAGTGCCATGGAGGCGGGGGCCACCGGGGAGCTGTTTTTT. This gives the protein CAWSAMEAGATGELFF.

This rearrangement joins TRBV5-1 to TRBJ2-5, with TRBD1 matching 8 bases. The CDR3 is 15 amino acids. J was trimmed by 4 bases and V by 4 bases; bases with no gene match: 9. In germline, CDR1 is SGHRS, CDR2 YFSETQ. CDR3: CASSDDRGARETQYF. CDR3 nucleotide sequence: TGCGCCAGCAGCGACGACAGGGGTGCGCGAGAGACCCAGTACTTC.

The V gene is TRBV4-3, the J gene TRBJ1-1, with D perhaps TRBD1 (5 bases). Trimming stripped 5 bases from V and 0 bases from J, with 10 bases between. The V gene's germline CDR1 is LGHNA and CDR2 YSLEER. This CDR3 has 14 residues. CDR3 in DNA: TGCGCCAGCAGCTCCAGGGATTTGAACACTGAAGCTTTCTTT. Translated, it gives CASSSRDLNTEAFF.

This chain uses TRBV28 with TRBJ1-4, with D uncertain. The CDR3 extends over 15 amino acids. The germline gives CDR1 MDHEN, CDR2 SYDVKM. V was trimmed by 5 bases and J by 7 bases, leaving 17 bases between them. CDR3 in DNA: TGTGCCAGCAGTCCCGTCCGGTCCCTCCTTGAAAAACTGTTTTTT. Protein: CASSPVRSLLEKLFF.

The chain recombines TRBV5-1 with TRBJ1-1, with D perhaps matching TRBD1 (6 bases). This CDR3 contains 14 residues. CDR1 and CDR2 from the germline V gene are SGHRS and YFSETQ. The germline V and J ends were trimmed by 4 bases and 3 bases, with 13 bases remaining between them. The CDR3 nucleotides read TGCGCCAGCAGCGGGGCAGGGGAAGACACTGAAGCTTTCTTT. The encoded protein is CASSGAGEDTEAFF.

The chain carries TRBV6-5 and TRBJ2-2; TRBD2 aligns across 9 bases. CDR1 and CDR2 from the germline V gene are MNHEY and SVGAGI. V lost 6 bases, J lost 6 bases, and 5 bases stayed unmatched. There are 14 residues in the CDR3. CDR3 nucleotides: TGTGCCAGCAGGCGTGGGACTAGCTCCGGGGAGCTGTTTTTT. Protein sequence: CASRRGTSSGELFF.

V and J are TRBV18 and TRBJ2-5; TRBD1 agrees at 10 bases. CDR1 KGHSH and CDR2 LQKENI come from the germline V gene. The V segment lost 5 bases and the J segment 1 base; nucleotides outside the gene matches: 4. The CDR3 length is 15 residues. Here the CDR3 reads CASSRDRGGQETQYF. The CDR3 bases are TGTGCCAGCTCAAGGGACAGGGGTGGCCAAGAGACCCAGTACTTC.

The chain is built from TRBV7-2 and TRBJ2-4; no clear D gene. Trimming shortened V by 3 bases and J by 8 bases, and 8 bases separated the two germline ends. CDR3 size: 12 residues. The germline V gene has CDR1 SGHTA and CDR2 FQGNSA. CDR3 loop: CASSFDMDIQYF. CDR3 nucleotide sequence: TGTGCCAGCAGCTTTGACATGGACATTCAGTACTTC.